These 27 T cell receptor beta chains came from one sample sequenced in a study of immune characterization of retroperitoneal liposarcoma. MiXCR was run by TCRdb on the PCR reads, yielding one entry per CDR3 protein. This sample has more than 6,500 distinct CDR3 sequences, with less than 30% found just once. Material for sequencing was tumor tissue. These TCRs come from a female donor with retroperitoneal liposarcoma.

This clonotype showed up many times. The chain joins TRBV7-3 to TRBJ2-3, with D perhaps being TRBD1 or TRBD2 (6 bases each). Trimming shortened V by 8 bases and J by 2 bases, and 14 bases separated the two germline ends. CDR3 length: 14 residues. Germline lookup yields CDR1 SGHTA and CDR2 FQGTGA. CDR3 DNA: TGTGCCAGCTCCGAGGGGGGATTCACAGATACGCAGTATTTT. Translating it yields CASSEGGFTDTQYF.

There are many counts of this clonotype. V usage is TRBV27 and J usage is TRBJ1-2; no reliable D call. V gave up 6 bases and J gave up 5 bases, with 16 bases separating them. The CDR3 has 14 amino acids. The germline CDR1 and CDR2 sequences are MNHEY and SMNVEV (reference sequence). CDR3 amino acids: CASSFGHPRYGYTF. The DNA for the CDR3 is TGTGCCAGCAGCTTTGGCCATCCGAGATATGGCTACACCTTC.

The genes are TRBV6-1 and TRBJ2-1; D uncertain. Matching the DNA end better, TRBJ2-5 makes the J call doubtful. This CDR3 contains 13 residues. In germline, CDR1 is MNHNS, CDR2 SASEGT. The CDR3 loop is CASSEAVPEVQYF. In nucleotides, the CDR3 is TGTGCCAGCAGTGAAGCCGTTCCTGAGGTCCAGTACTTC.

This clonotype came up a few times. The CDR3, as DNA: TGTGCCAGCAGCTTAGGTGCAGCGAAGGAGACCCAGTACTTC. It translates to CASSLGAAKETQYF. The chain uses TRBV7-6 and TRBJ2-1, with D hard to call. The J call may be in error: the DNA end matches TRBJ2-5 better. The CDR3 has 14 residues. The V gene's germline CDR1 is SGHVS and CDR2 FNYEAQ.

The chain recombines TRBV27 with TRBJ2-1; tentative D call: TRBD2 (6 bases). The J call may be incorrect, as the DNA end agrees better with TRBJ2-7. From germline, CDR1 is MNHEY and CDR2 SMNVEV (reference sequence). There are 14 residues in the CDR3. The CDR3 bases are TGTGCCAGCAGTCCGGGACTGGGGGCCTACGAGCAGTACTTC. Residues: CASSPGLGAYEQYF.

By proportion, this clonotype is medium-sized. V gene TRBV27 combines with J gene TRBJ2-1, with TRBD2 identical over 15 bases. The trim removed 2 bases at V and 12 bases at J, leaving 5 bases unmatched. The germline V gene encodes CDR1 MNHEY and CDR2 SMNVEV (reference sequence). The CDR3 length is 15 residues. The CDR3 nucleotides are TGTGCCAGCAGTTTAGGACTAGCGGGAGGGCTTGGGCAGTTCTTC. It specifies CASSLGLAGGLGQFF.

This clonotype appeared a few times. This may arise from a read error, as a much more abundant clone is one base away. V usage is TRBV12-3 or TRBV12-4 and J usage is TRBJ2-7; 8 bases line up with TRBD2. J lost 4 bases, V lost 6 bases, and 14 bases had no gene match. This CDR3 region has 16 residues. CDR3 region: CASSRRRGSGKYEQYF. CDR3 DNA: TGTGCCAGCAGCCGCAGGCGGGGTAGCGGGAAATACGAGCAGTACTTC.

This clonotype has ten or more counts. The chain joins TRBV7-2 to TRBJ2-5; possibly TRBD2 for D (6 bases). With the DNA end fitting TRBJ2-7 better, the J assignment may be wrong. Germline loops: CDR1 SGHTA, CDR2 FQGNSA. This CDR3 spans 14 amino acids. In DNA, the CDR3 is TGTGCCAGCACCCCGGGCGGGGCGTCCTACGAGCAGTACTTC. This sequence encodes CASTPGGASYEQYF.

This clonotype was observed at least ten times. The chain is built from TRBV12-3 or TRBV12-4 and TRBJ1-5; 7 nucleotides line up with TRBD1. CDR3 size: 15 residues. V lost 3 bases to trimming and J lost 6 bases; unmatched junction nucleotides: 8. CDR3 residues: CASSFVKGGIQPQHF. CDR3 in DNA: TGTGCCAGCAGTTTCGTCAAAGGGGGCATTCAGCCCCAGCATTTT.

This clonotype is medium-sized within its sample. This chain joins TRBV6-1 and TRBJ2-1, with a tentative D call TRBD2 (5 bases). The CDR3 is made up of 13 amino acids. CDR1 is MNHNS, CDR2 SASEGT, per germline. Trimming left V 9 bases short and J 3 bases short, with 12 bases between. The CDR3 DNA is TGTGCCAGTCGGACGGACTTCTACAATGAGCAGTTCTTC. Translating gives CASRTDFYNEQFF.

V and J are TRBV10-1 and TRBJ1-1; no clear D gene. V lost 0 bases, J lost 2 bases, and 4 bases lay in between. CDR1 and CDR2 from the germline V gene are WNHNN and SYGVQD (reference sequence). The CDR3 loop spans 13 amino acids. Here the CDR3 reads CASSESPNTEAFF. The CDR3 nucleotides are TGCGCCAGCAGTGAGTCCCCTAACACTGAAGCTTTCTTT.

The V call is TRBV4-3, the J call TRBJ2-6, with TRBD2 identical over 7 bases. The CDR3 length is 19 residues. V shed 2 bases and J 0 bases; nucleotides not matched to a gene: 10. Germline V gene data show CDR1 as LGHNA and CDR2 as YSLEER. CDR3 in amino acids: CASSQSGAGRRSGANVLTF. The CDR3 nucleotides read TGCGCCAGCAGCCAAAGCGGAGCGGGACGCCGCTCTGGGGCCAACGTCCTGACTTTC.

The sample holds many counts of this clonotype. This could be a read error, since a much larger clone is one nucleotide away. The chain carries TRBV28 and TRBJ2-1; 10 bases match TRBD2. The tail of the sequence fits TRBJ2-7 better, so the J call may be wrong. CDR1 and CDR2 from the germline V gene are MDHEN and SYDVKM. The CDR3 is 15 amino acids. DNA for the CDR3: TGTGCCAGCAGTTTCCCTAGCGGGAGTGGGAATGAGCAGTACTTC. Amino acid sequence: CASSFPSGSGNEQYF.

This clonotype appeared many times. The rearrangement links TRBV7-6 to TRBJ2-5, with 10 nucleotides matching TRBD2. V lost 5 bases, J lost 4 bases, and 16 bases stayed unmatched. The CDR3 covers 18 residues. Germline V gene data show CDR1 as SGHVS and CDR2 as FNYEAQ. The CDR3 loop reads CASSLTTSGSAFGETQYF. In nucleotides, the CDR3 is TGTGCCAGCAGCCTGACGACTAGCGGGTCGGCATTTGGAGAGACCCAGTACTTC.

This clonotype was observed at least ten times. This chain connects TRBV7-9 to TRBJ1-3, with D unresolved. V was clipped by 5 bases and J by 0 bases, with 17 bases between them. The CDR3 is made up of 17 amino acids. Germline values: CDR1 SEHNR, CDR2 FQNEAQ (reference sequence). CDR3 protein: CASSLGYSRYSGNTIYF. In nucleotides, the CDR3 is TGTGCCAGCAGCCTCGGGTACAGCCGCTACTCTGGAAACACCATATATTTT.

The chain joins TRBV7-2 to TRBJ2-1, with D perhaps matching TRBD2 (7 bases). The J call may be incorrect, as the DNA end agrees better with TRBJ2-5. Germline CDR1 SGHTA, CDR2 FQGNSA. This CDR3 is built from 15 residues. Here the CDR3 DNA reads TGTGCCAGCAGCTTACAGTGGGGGGGCGGTGAGACCCAGTACTTC. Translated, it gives CASSLQWGGGETQYF.

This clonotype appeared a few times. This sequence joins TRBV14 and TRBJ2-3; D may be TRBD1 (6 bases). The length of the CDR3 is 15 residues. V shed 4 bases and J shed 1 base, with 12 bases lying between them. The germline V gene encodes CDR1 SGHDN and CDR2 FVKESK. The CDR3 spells CASSLHEGGTDTQYF. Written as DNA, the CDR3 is TGTGCCAGCAGCCTCCACGAGGGGGGCACAGATACGCAGTATTTT.

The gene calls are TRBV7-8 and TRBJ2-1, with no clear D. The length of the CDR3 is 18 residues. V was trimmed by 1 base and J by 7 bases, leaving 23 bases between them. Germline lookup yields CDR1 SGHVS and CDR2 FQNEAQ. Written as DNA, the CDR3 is TGTGCCAGCAGCTTAGTGGGTCTAACTCCGACCAAGTCAAATGAGCAGTTCTTC. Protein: CASSLVGLTPTKSNEQFF.

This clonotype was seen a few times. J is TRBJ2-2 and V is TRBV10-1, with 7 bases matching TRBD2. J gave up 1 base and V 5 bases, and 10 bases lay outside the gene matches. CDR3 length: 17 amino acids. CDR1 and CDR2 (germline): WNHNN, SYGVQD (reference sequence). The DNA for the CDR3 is TGCGCCAGCAGTTCGAGAGGGAGGGCCGAGAACACCGGGGAGCTGTTTTTT. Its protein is CASSSRGRAENTGELFF.

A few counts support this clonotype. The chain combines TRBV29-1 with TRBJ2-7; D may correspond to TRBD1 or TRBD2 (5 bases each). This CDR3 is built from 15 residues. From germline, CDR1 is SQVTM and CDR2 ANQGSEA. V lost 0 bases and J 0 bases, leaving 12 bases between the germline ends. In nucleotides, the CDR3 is TGCAGCGTTGAAGATCTCGGGGACGGCTCCTACGAGCAGTACTTC. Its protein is CSVEDLGDGSYEQYF.

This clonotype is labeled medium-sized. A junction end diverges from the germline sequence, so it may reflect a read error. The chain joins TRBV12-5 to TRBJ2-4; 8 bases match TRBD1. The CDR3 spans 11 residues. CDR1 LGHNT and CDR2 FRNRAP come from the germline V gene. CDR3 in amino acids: CASAEAGQVGF. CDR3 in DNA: TGTGCTAGTGCTGAGGCGGGACAGGTTGGCTTC.

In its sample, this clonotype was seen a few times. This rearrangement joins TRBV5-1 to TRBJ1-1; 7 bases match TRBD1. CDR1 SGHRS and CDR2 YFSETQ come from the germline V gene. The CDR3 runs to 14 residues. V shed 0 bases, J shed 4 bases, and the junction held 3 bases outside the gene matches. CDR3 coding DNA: TGCGCCAGCAGCTTGGCATCAGGGGGCACTGAAGCTTTCTTT. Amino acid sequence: CASSLASGGTEAFF.

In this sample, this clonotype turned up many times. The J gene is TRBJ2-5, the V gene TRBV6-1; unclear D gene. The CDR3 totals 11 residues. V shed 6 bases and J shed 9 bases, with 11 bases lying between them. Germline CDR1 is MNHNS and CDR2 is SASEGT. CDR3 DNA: TGTGCCAGCAGCAACGGGCCGTCCCAGTACTTC. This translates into CASSNGPSQYF.

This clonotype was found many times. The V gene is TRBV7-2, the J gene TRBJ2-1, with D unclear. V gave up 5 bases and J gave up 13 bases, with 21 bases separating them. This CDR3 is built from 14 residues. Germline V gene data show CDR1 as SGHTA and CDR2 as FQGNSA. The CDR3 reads CASSPSGSTETQFF. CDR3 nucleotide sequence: TGTGCCAGCAGCCCCTCGGGCAGTACGGAGACCCAGTTCTTC. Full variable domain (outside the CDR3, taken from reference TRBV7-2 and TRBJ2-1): GAGVSQSPSNKVTEKGKDVELRCDPISGHTALYWYRQSLGQGLEFLIYFQGNSAPDKSGLPSDRFSAERTGGSVSTLTIQRTQQEDSAVYLCASSPSGSTETQFFGPGTRLTVL.

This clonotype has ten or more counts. The DNA of the CDR3 is TGTGCCAGCAGTACTGGAAGTAGCACAGATACGCAGTATTTT. It translates to CASSTGSSTDTQYF. The chain has TRBV11-1 and TRBJ2-3; D remains ambiguous. Trimming cost V 6 bases and J 0 bases, with 10 bases left between them. Germline V lookup: CDR1 SGHAT, CDR2 FQDESV (reference sequence). The length of the CDR3 is 14 residues.

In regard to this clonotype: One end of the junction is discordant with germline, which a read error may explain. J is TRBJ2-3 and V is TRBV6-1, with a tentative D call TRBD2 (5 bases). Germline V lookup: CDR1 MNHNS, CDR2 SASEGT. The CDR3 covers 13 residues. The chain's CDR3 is CASKWTGNGEQLF. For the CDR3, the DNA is TGTGCCAGCAAGTGGACTGGGAACGGTGAGCAGTTATTC.

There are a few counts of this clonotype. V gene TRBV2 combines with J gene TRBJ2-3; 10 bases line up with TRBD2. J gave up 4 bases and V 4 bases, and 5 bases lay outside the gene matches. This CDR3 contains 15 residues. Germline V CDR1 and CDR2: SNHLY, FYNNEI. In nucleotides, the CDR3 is TGTGCCAGCAGTGCTAGCGGGAGTTTTCCAGATACGCAGTATTTT. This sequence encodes CASSASGSFPDTQYF.